What follows are 29 T cell receptor beta chains derived from one specimen sequenced in a study of identical twins. TCRdb independently ran MiXCR on the 5' RACE reads; one entry per CDR3 protein. The sample yields some 790,000 distinct CDR3 sequences, around a sixth seen once. The same sample was also used in a study of T cells expressing NK-cell markers.

Sequenced: PBMCs. These receptors came from a woman aged 18 to 35 in good health.

The sample holds many counts of this clonotype. The rearrangement uses TRBV7-3 and TRBJ2-1; 8 bases fit TRBD2. The V and J ends lost 5 bases and 5 bases, in that order; junction bases with no gene match: 8. The V gene's germline CDR1 is SGHTA and CDR2 FQGTGA. CDR3 length equals 15 residues. CDR3 sequence: CASSPRLAPNNEQFF. As DNA, the CDR3 is TGTGCCAGCAGCCCACGACTAGCGCCCAACAATGAGCAGTTCTTC.

In its sample, this clonotype was seen a few times. This rearrangement joins TRBV6-1 to TRBJ2-3; D remains unclear. The V gene lost 5 bases and the J gene lost 0 bases, with 9 bases spanning the gap. The CDR3 has 14 amino acids. CDR1 and CDR2 (germline): MNHNS, SASEGT. The CDR3 bases are TGTGCCAGCAGTACGGTACGAAGCACAGATACGCAGTATTTT. Amino acid sequence: CASSTVRSTDTQYF.

At least ten counts were recorded for this clonotype. The chain has TRBV12-3 or TRBV12-4 and TRBJ2-7, with D tentatively TRBD1 or TRBD2 (5 bases each). Trimming removed 0 bases from V and 4 bases from J, with 10 bases in between. The CDR3 has 14 amino acids. CDR3 in DNA: TGTGCCAGCAGTTTAGCTGGGGGAGAATACGAGCAGTACTTC. Its protein product is CASSLAGGEYEQYF.

This clonotype has just a few counts. The chain couples TRBV29-1 to TRBJ2-5; 7 nucleotides line up with TRBD2. V lost 3 bases, J lost 3 bases, and 7 bases stayed unmatched. Looked up from germline, CDR1 is SQVTM and CDR2 is ANQGSEA. This CDR3 is 14 amino acids long. The chain's CDR3 is CSVEVSGAEETQYF. The CDR3 DNA follows: TGCAGCGTTGAGGTCAGCGGGGCAGAAGAGACCCAGTACTTC.

This clonotype occurred a few times. V usage is TRBV20-1 and J usage is TRBJ2-7; 7 bases are a match to TRBD2. Germline V gene lookup returns CDR1 DFQATT and CDR2 SNEGSKA (reference sequence). V dropped 6 bases and J dropped 1; count of bases not matched to a gene: 9. The CDR3 contains 14 residues. CDR3 sequence reads: CSALIASGSYEQYF. In DNA form, the CDR3 reads TGCAGTGCCCTTATTGCTAGCGGTTCCTACGAGCAGTACTTC.

This clonotype was seen only a few times. The J gene is TRBJ2-7, the V gene TRBV20-1; 7 bases are shared with TRBD2. The CDR3 extends over 12 amino acids. The germline CDR1 and CDR2 sequences are DFQATT and SNEGSKA (reference sequence). V was clipped by 1 base and J by 6 bases; unmatched bases: 3. CDR3 nucleotide sequence: TGCAGTGCTAGAGTCGGCGGGAGCGAGCAGTACTTC. Residues: CSARVGGSEQYF.

The chain recombines TRBV9 with TRBJ2-1, with a tentative D call TRBD2 (5 bases). This CDR3 is built from 14 residues. The V end lost 2 bases, the J end lost 3 bases, and 9 bases lay between the germline ends. Germline assignment: CDR1 SGDLS and CDR2 YYNGEE. The CDR3 spells CASSVSADYNEQFF. The CDR3 DNA follows: TGTGCCAGCAGCGTTTCAGCGGACTACAATGAGCAGTTCTTC.

The J gene is TRBJ2-7, the V gene TRBV10-3; D might be TRBD1 (5 bases). The V end lost 2 bases, the J end lost 3 bases, and 17 bases lay between the germline ends. The CDR3 runs 16 residues. The germline CDR1 and CDR2 sequences are ENHRY and SYGVKD. The CDR3 DNA sequence: TGTGCCATCAGTGAGGGTGCAGGGTTGAGTTACTACGAGCAGTACTTC. This gives the protein CAISEGAGLSYYEQYF.

This clonotype appeared a few times. This chain joins TRBV25-1 and TRBJ2-7; D is unresolved. Germline CDR1 and CDR2: MGHDK and SYGVNS. The length of the CDR3 is 14 residues. V was cut by 5 bases and J by 6 bases, with 17 bases left in between. The CDR3 nucleotides read TGTGCCAGCAGTTCCTTGGCCCCTCCCATCGAGCAGTACTTC. Protein sequence: CASSSLAPPIEQYF.

The chain combines TRBV20-1 with TRBJ1-1; D is possibly TRBD1 (5 bases). Trimming took off 1 base at V and 1 base at J, with 10 bases between the two ends. The germline CDR1 and CDR2 sequences are DFQATT and SNEGSKA (reference sequence). The CDR3 loop spans 14 amino acids. CDR3 nucleotides: TGCAGTGCTAGAGGGGGGACTAAGAACACTGAAGCTTTCTTT. This encodes CSARGGTKNTEAFF.

This clonotype appeared a few times. The rearrangement uses TRBV12-3 or TRBV12-4 and TRBJ2-3; D uncertain. This CDR3 is built from 14 residues. V lost 5 bases, J lost 2 bases, and 11 bases lay in between. The CDR3 protein is CASSALAVTDTQYF. The DNA for the CDR3 is TGTGCCAGCAGTGCTTTGGCAGTCACAGATACGCAGTATTTT.

This clonotype was observed at least ten times. This chain connects TRBV4-2 to TRBJ2-3; 7 bases fit TRBD2. V dropped 3 bases and J dropped 0; count of bases not matched to a gene: 9. The CDR3 extends over 17 amino acids. Per the germline V gene, CDR1 is LGHNA and CDR2 is YNFKEQ. CDR3 in DNA: TGTGCCAGCAGCCACCGCGGGAGCGGGCCCAGCACAGATACGCAGTATTTT. Protein: CASSHRGSGPSTDTQYF.

This clonotype has only a few counts. The V gene is TRBV6-5, the J gene TRBJ2-1; 8 bases are shared with TRBD2. This CDR3 region has 16 residues. Germline V lookup: CDR1 MNHEY, CDR2 SVGAGI. The V gene end was trimmed by 3 bases and the J gene end by 2 bases; junction bases not matched to a gene: 6. CDR3 residues: CASSYLRGGTYNEQFF. The CDR3 nucleotides read TGTGCCAGCAGTTATCTCCGGGGGGGTACCTACAATGAGCAGTTCTTC.

This rearrangement joins TRBV5-1 to TRBJ1-3; D is unresolved. The CDR3 contains 13 residues. With 1 base removed from V and 4 bases from J, the gap between germline ends came to 6 bases. Germline V gives CDR1 SGHRS, CDR2 YFSETQ. In nucleotides, the CDR3 is TGCGCCAGCAGCTTGACAGAAGGAAACACCATATATTTT. It is translated as CASSLTEGNTIYF.

The V call is TRBV28, the J call TRBJ2-3, with 11 bases lining up with TRBD2. Germline loops: CDR1 MDHEN, CDR2 SYDVKM. The CDR3 spans 17 residues. V was pared by 3 bases and J by 6 bases, with 11 bases of the junction left unmatched. The DNA for the CDR3 is TGTGCCAGCAGTTTCCTCCCGACTAGCGGGACCCCCGATACGCAGTATTTT. This translates into CASSFLPTSGTPDTQYF.

This clonotype was counted a few times. The rearrangement joins TRBV7-2 to TRBJ1-4; D not certain. The CDR3 extends over 15 amino acids. V shed 5 bases and J shed 8 bases, with 18 bases lying between them. Germline V gene sequence: CDR1 SGHTA, CDR2 FQGNSA. The CDR3 here is CASSPMAIAGEKLFF. Here the CDR3 DNA reads TGTGCCAGCAGCCCTATGGCCATAGCTGGGGAAAAACTGTTTTTT. The whole variable domain, remainder taken from reference TRBV7-2 and TRBJ1-4, is GAGVSQSPSNKVTEKGKDVELRCDPISGHTALYWYRQSLGQGLEFLIYFQGNSAPDKSGLPSDRFSAERTGGSVSTLTIQRTQQEDSAVYLCASSPMAIAGEKLFFGSGTQLSVL.

This clonotype was counted at least ten times. The V call is TRBV7-9, the J call TRBJ2-1, with 15 bases identical to TRBD2. Germline V gene lookup returns CDR1 SEHNR and CDR2 FQNEAQ (reference sequence). This CDR3 is built from 16 residues. The trim removed 5 bases at V and 4 bases at J, leaving 3 bases unmatched. This CDR3 is CASSSGTSGGYNEQFF. The CDR3 DNA follows: TGTGCCAGCAGCAGCGGGACTAGCGGGGGGTACAATGAGCAGTTCTTC.

The chain combines TRBV6-5 with TRBJ2-7; D ambiguous. Trimming stripped 0 bases from V and 0 bases from J, with 6 bases between. Germline V lookup: CDR1 MNHEY, CDR2 SVGAGI. This CDR3 contains 14 residues. The CDR3, as DNA: TGTGCCAGCAGTTACTCCCCGAGCTCCTACGAGCAGTACTTC. This codes for CASSYSPSSYEQYF.

The chain uses TRBV6-5 and TRBJ2-7; 7 bases match TRBD1. Looked up from germline, CDR1 is MNHEY and CDR2 is SVGAGI. The CDR3 length is 15 residues. V shed 0 bases and J 2 bases; nucleotides not matched to a gene: 4. The CDR3, as DNA: TGTGCCAGCAGTTACTCGACAGGGCTTACCTACGAGCAGTACTTC. This sequence encodes CASSYSTGLTYEQYF.

In this sample, this clonotype turned up many times. The J gene is TRBJ2-1, the V gene TRBV15; unclear D gene. V was trimmed by 3 bases and J by 8 bases, leaving 8 bases between them. The V gene's germline CDR1 is LNHNV and CDR2 YYDKDF (reference sequence). The CDR3 runs to 12 residues. CDR3 in DNA: TGTGCCACCAGCAGTTTGGGGTATGAGCAGTTCTTC. Residues: CATSSLGYEQFF.

The chain is built from TRBV12-3 or TRBV12-4 and TRBJ2-7; D is unresolved. V was cut by 1 base and J by 5 bases, with 24 bases left in between. The CDR3 length is 18 residues. DNA of the CDR3: TGTGCCAGCAGTTTAGGGATCAGTGGTTGGGGAAGTGGGCACGAGCAGTACTTC. Protein sequence: CASSLGISGWGSGHEQYF.

The chain links TRBV12-3 or TRBV12-4 to TRBJ1-2; the match to TRBD1 covers 7 bases. The J segment lost 5 bases and the V segment lost 3 bases, leaving 6 bases of the junction unmatched. The CDR3 has 14 amino acids. The chain's CDR3 is CASSFGDSGYGYTF. In DNA, the CDR3 is TGTGCCAGCAGTTTTGGGGACAGCGGGTATGGCTACACCTTC.

Only a few counts were recorded for this clonotype. The V gene is TRBV10-3, the J gene TRBJ2-1; perhaps TRBD2 as D (6 bases). The CDR3 has 15 amino acids. V shed 0 bases and J shed 7 bases, with 13 bases lying between them. CDR1 and CDR2 (germline): ENHRY, SYGVKD. The DNA for the CDR3 is TGTGCCATCAGTGAGTCCGGGGGTCGGGGGAATGAGCAGTTCTTC. Protein: CAISESGGRGNEQFF.

This clonotype came up a few times. The rearrangement uses TRBV6-1 and TRBJ2-7; 7 nucleotides agree with TRBD1. This CDR3 has 12 residues. V was clipped by 4 bases and J by 6 bases; unmatched bases: 3. Germline V gene sequence: CDR1 MNHNS, CDR2 SASEGT. This chain's CDR3 is CASSGRQGEQYF. In DNA, the CDR3 is TGTGCCAGCAGTGGCCGACAGGGCGAGCAGTACTTC.

V and J are TRBV20-1 and TRBJ2-2, with 13 bases that match TRBD2. The ends lost 6 bases at V and 6 bases at J; junction bases unmatched: 4. Germline V gives CDR1 DFQATT, CDR2 SNEGSKA (reference sequence). The CDR3 sequence is 14 residues long. The CDR3 DNA is TGCAGTGCCGTTGGACTAGCGGGGGCCGGGGAGCTGTTTTTT. Its translation: CSAVGLAGAGELFF.

The rearrangement joins TRBV7-2 to TRBJ2-3; no reliable D call. The germline V gene encodes CDR1 SGHTA and CDR2 FQGNSA. Trimming left V 9 bases short and J 0 bases short, with 10 bases between. The CDR3 consists of 13 residues. CDR3 region: CASFGYSTDTQYF. For the CDR3, the DNA is TGTGCCAGTTTCGGGTACAGCACAGATACGCAGTATTTT. Variable domain in full (rest from reference TRBV7-2 and TRBJ2-3): GAGVSQSPSNKVTEKGKDVELRCDPISGHTALYWYRQSLGQGLEFLIYFQGNSAPDKSGLPSDRFSAERTGGSVSTLTIQRTQQEDSAVYLCASFGYSTDTQYFGPGTRLTVL.

V usage is TRBV7-2 and J usage is TRBJ1-5; 9 bases map to TRBD1. The V gene end was trimmed by 5 bases and the J gene end by 7 bases; junction bases not matched to a gene: 9. Looked up from germline, CDR1 is SGHTA and CDR2 is FQGNSA. The CDR3 is 15 residues long. The CDR3 loop reads CASSLLGQGGQPQHF. The CDR3, as DNA: TGTGCCAGCAGCCTGCTGGGACAGGGTGGACAGCCCCAGCATTTT. The complete variable domain, with remaining parts taken from reference TRBV7-2 and TRBJ1-5, reads GAGVSQSPSNKVTEKGKDVELRCDPISGHTALYWYRQSLGQGLEFLIYFQGNSAPDKSGLPSDRFSAERTGGSVSTLTIQRTQQEDSAVYLCASSLLGQGGQPQHFGDGTRLSIL.

The genes are TRBV12-3 or TRBV12-4 and TRBJ2-7, with D perhaps TRBD1 (5 bases). Trimming cost V 7 bases and J 1 base, with 14 bases left between them. The CDR3 is made up of 14 amino acids. CDR3 protein: CASKLTGFSYEQYF. The CDR3 bases are TGTGCCAGCAAGCTAACAGGTTTTTCCTACGAGCAGTACTTC.

The genes are TRBV20-1 and TRBJ2-3; D not certain. The CDR3 spans 11 residues. Germline V CDR1 and CDR2: DFQATT, SNEGSKA (reference sequence). CDR3 amino acids: CSLGQEDTQYF. The CDR3 nucleotides are TGCAGCCTTGGCCAGGAAGATACGCAGTATTTT.